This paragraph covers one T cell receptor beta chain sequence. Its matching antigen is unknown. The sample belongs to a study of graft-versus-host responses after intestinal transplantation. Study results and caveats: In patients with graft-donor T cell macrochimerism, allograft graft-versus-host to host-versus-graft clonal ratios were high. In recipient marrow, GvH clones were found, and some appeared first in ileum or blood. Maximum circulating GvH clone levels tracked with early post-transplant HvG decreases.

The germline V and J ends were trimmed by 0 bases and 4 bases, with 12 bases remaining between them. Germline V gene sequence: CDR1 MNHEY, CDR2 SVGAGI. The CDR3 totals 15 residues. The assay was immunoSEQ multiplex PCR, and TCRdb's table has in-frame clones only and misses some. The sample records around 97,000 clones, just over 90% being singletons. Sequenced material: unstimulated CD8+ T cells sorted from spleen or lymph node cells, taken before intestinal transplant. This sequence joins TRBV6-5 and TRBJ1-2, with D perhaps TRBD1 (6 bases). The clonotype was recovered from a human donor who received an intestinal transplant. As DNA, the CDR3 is TGTGCCAGCAGTTACTCGTTCGGACAGACCTATGGCTACACCTTC. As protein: CASSYSFGQTYGYTF.